This TCR beta chain came from a study of T cells in Graves' hyperthyroidism and ophthalmopathy (dated by TCRdb to about 2019). A note on the overall study: Peripheral blood was sampled at the time of initial diagnosis, prior to any treatment. Once sampling was done, hyperthyroidism patients were given methimazole at a starting dose of 30 mg daily, whereas ophthalmopathy patients were given high-dose intravenous methylprednisolone. The paper describes TCR Vbeta CDR3 sequencing of fewer than 150 peripheral blood samples, made up of 43 ophthalmopathy patients, around 78 hyperthyroidism patients and some 17 progressor patients. Prospective prediction of ophthalmopathy was tested in an independent validation cohort of fewer than 20 hyperthyroidism patients and some 17 patients who later progressed to ophthalmopathy. To identify distinguishing TCR V-J signatures, a discovery cohort of 100 patients was used, comprising under 45 with Graves' ophthalmopathy and approximately 57 with stable Graves' hyperthyroidism. In several Graves' hyperthyroidism patients, the study also compared T-cell repertoires from thyroid tissue with T-cell repertoires from blood. The 80 to 100 discovery patients were randomly divided into training and test sets at a 7:3 ratio. The paper as a whole reports these results and caveats: In cross-validation, a model built on a 13 V-J signature told ophthalmopathy apart from stable hyperthyroidism with just under 90% sensitivity and approximately 84% specificity, and in testing the same model reached 80%/75%. Most expanded thyroid clonotypes (frequency above 0.001) were also detected in blood, suggesting blood repertoires may reflect thyroid immune responses. Sample size was not statistically predetermined, and blinding of investigators to group allocation was not performed. During validation, the model predicted progression to ophthalmopathy a median of about 6.5 months ahead of onset, with around 65% sensitivity and 72% to 80% specificity.

The sample holds many counts of this clonotype. Its antigen is currently not known. The junction and the germline gene differ at one end; a read error may be behind it. Amplification of TCR beta CDR3 regions was carried out from RNA transcripts. A first-round RT-PCR of the TCR CDR3 used the HTBI primer set with the Qiagen OneStep RT-PCR kit. Libraries were constructed in a second round of multiplex PCR, after which size selection and purification were carried out. Paired-end sequencing of the libraries was performed with 100 bp reads on an Illumina HiSeq2000. The source study handled its data this way. SOAPnuke was used to process the raw data, throwing out any read that contained adapters or uncalled bases, had a mean Phred below 15, or lacked an exact constant-primer or identifier match. COPE v1.2.5 was used to merge the high-quality paired reads, and each unique nucleotide sequence was defined as a clonotype. Clonotypes were aligned to IMGT TRBV, TRBD and TRBJ reference segments using MiTCR v1.1. The analysis included only V-J combinations with a frequency above 0.0001, which together covered roughly 99% of the repertoires. The TCS score was defined as the ratio of F50 (clonal expansion) to E x V (chaos), calculated using BLOSUM62-based TCRdist between CDR3 peptides within each V-J. Welch's t-statistics and random forest reduced some 510 V-J features to some 14, which were used in a naive Bayes classifier (R e1071). TCRdb trimmed public reads at Q25 via fastp, called clones via MiXCR and kept in-frame beta chains. Records with the same CDR3 protein are collapsed into one entry carrying the most frequent genes and DNA. The V and J calls here are based on TCRdb, not the publication. The sample has a few hundred thousand distinct CDR3 sequences on record, roughly 15% of them singletons. The ten top clones hold roughly 3.4% of the sample.

Ophthalmopathy patients had moderately to severely active disease, with a Clinical Activity Score of 3 or more, a NOSPECS grade of 4 or more, and a disease duration of less than 3 months. The study excluded patients with uncontrolled infections, other autoimmune diseases, pregnancy or lactation. Clinical symptoms, serum thyroxine and TRAb, thyroid ultrasound, and orbital computed tomography formed the basis for the diagnoses. Ficoll-Paque density gradient centrifugation was used to isolate PBMCs from around 10 ml of fresh peripheral blood. Total RNA was extracted with Trizol reagent, and quality was checked on an Agilent 2100 Bioanalyzer. CDR1 is given as MDHEN and CDR2 as SYDVKM, both from the germline V gene. From its cysteine to its phenylalanine, the CDR3 spans 16 amino acids. CDR3 DNA only is kept here, 48 bases in frame from base 1.

The receptor's source is a woman aged 35 to 49 with Graves' ophthalmopathy. The chain joins TRBV28 to TRBJ2-7, with the D call tentatively TRBD1 or TRBD2, each fitting 6 bases. The specimen was blood. The CDR3: CASSSGGGGGRYEQYF. The nucleotide sequence reads as follows: TGTGCCAGCAGTTCCGGGGGTGGGGGCGGGCGATACGAACAGTACTTC.